This T cell receptor beta chain is drawn from a study of blood T cells in healthy people across ages. This clonotype has more than one count but fewer than ten. The length of the CDR3 is 17 residues. Trimming shortened V by 0 bases and J by 3 bases, and 18 bases separated the two germline ends. The V gene's germline CDR1 is SGDLS and CDR2 YYNGEE. The use of a sample-barcoded 5' primer and a J-beta primer mix characterized a second PCR of 7 to 11 cycles. TCRdb re-derived calls from the 5' RACE reads in MiXCR, one entry per CDR3 protein. In the table there are roughly 1,800,000 distinct CDR3 sequences, roughly 49% of which are singletons.

The chain has TRBV9 and TRBJ2-5, with a weak D call TRBD1 (5 bases). Material: blood. The TCR originated in a woman aged 35 to 49 in good health. The CDR3 protein is CASSVVGFSDTKETQYF. In nucleotides, the CDR3 is TGTGCCAGCAGCGTAGTGGGTTTCTCGGACACCAAAGAGACCCAGTACTTC.